Given below is one TCR beta chain in context. The antigen is not known. This specimen belongs to a study of T cell responses to AZD1222 COVID-19 vaccine. General observations from the study: The number of AZD1222 recipients seropositive at baseline was only 6 or 7. CD4 TCRs linked to vaccination spanned spike, dominating at 160-218 and 743-854.

Profiling relied on immunoSEQ multiplex PCR, and the TCRdb table lists in-frame clones only, not all of them. The table shows 140,000 or so clones, with less than 95% occurring only once. This CDR3 spans 18 amino acids. Per the germline V gene, CDR1 is LGHNT and CDR2 is FRNRAP. Trimming took 3 bases from V and 1 from J; bases not matched to a gene: 3. This receptor was identified in an adult who received the MenACWY meningococcal vaccine as a control. This sample comprised peripheral blood, obtained 28 days after the second dose of the MenACWY control vaccine. The gene calls are TRBV12-5 and TRBJ2-4; the match to TRBD2 covers 16 bases. The CDR3 nucleotides read TGTGCTAGTGGTTTCGGGACTAGCGGGAGGGGGGCCAAAAACATTCAGTACTTC. It translates to CASGFGTSGRGAKNIQYF.